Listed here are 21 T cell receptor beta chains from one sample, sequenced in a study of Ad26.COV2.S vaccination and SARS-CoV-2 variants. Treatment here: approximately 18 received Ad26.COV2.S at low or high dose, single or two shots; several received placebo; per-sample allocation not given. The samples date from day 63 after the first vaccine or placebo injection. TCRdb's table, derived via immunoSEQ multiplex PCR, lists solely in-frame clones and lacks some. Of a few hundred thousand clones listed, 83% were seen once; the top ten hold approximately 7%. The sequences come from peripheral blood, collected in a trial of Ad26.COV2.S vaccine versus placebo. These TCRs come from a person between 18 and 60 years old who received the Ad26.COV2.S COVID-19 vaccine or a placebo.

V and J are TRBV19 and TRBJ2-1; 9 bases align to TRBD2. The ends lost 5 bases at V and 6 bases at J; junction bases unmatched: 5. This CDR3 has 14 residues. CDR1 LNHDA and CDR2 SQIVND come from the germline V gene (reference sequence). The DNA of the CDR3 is TGTGCCAGTAGTCATCCGGGACTAGCCAATGAGCAGTTCTTC. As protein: CASSHPGLANEQFF. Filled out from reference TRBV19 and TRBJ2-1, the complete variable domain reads DGGITQSPKYLFRKEGQNVTLSCEQNLNHDAMYWYRQDPGQGLRLIYYSQIVNDFQKGDIAEGYSVSREKKESFPLTVTSAQKNPTAFYLCASSHPGLANEQFFGPGTRLTVL.

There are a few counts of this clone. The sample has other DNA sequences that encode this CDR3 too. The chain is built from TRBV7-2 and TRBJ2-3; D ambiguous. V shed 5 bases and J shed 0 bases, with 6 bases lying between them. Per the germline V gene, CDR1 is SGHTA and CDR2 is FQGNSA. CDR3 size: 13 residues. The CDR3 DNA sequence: TGTGCCAGCAGCGGGCCTAGCACAGATACGCAGTATTTT. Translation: CASSGPSTDTQYF.

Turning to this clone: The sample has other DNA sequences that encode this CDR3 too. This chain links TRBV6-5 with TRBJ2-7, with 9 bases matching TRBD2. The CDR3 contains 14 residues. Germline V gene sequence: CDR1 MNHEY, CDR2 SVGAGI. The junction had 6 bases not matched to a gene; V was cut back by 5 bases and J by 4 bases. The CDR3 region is CASSPGLAGYEQYF. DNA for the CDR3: TGTGCCAGCAGTCCGGGACTAGCAGGGTACGAGCAGTACTTC.

CDR3 amino acids: CASSFGRGRTYNEQFF. The DNA for the CDR3 is TGCGCCAGCAGCTTCGGCAGGGGTAGGACCTACAATGAGCAGTTCTTC. The V call is TRBV5-1, the J call TRBJ2-1, with D perhaps TRBD1 (6 bases). Germline V lookup: CDR1 SGHRS, CDR2 YFSETQ. The CDR3 runs to 16 residues. With 2 bases removed from V and 2 bases from J, the gap between germline ends came to 14 bases.

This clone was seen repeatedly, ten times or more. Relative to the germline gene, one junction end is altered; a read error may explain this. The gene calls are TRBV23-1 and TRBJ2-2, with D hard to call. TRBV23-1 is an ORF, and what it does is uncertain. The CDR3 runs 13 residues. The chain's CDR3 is CASNQGYTGELFF. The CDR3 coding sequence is TGCGCCAGCAATCAAGGATACACCGGGGAGCTGTTTTTT.

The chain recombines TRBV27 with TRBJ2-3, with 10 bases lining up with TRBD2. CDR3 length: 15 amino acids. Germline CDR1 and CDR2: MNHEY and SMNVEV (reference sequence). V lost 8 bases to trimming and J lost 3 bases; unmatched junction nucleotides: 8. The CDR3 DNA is TGTGCCAGCGGGACTCTAGCGGGAGAAACAGATACGCAGTATTTT. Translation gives CASGTLAGETDTQYF.

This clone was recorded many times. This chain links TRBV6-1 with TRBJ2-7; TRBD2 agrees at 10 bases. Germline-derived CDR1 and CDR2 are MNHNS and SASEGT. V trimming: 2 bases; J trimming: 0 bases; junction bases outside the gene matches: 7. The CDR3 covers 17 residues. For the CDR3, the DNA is TGTGCCAGCAGTGAATACCTAGCGGGGGCGATCTCCTACGAGCAGTACTTC. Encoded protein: CASSEYLAGAISYEQYF.

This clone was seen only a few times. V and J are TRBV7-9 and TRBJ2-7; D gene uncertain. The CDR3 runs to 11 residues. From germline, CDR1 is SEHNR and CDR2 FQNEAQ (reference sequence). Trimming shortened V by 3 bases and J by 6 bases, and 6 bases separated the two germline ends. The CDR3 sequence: CASSFTAEQYF. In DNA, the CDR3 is TGTGCCAGCAGCTTCACAGCCGAGCAGTACTTC.

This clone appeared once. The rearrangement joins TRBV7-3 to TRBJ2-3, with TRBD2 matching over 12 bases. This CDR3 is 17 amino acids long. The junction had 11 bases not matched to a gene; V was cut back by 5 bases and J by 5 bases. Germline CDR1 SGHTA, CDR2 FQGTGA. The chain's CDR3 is CASSLTSGGLAGDTQYF. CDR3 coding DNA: TGTGCCAGCAGCCTGACTAGCGGGGGCCTCGCGGGAGATACGCAGTATTTT.

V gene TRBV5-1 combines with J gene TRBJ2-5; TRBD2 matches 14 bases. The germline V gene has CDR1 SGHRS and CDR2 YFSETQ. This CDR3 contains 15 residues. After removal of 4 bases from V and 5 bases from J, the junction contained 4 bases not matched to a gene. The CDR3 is CASSGGLAGVETQYF. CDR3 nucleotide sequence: TGCGCCAGCAGCGGGGGACTAGCGGGAGTTGAGACCCAGTACTTC.

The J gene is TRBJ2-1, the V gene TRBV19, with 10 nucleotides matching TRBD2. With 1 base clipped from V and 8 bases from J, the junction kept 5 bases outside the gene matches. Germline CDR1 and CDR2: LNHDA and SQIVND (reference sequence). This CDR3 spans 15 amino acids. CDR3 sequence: CASSIGGSGRDEQFF. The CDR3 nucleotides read TGTGCCAGTAGTATAGGTGGGAGCGGGAGGGATGAGCAGTTCTTC. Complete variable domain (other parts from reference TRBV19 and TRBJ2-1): DGGITQSPKYLFRKEGQNVTLSCEQNLNHDAMYWYRQDPGQGLRLIYYSQIVNDFQKGDIAEGYSVSREKKESFPLTVTSAQKNPTAFYLCASSIGGSGRDEQFFGPGTRLTVL.

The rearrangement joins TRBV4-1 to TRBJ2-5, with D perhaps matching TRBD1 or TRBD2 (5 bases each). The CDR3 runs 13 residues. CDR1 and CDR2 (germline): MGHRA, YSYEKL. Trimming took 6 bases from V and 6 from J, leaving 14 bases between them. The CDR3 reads CASRRGTGQTQYF. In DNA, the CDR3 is TGCGCCAGCAGGAGGGGTACGGGACAGACCCAGTACTTC.

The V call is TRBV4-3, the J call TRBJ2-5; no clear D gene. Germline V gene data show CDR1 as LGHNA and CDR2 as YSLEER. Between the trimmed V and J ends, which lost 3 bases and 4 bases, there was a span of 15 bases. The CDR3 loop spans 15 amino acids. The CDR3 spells CASSQSASPRETQYF. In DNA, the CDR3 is TGCGCCAGCAGCCAGTCGGCTTCCCCCCGAGAGACCCAGTACTTC.

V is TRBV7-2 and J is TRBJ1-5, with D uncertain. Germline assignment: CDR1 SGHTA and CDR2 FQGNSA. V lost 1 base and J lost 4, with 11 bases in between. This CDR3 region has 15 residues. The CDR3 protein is CASSLVPGDNQPQHF. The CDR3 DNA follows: TGTGCCAGCAGCTTAGTCCCGGGCGATAATCAGCCCCAGCATTTT.

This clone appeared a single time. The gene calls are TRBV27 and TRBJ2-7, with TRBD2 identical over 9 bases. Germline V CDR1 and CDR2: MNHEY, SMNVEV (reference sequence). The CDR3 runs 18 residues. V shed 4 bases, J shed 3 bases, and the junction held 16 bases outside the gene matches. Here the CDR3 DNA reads TGTGCCAGCAGTTCCTCTCACCCCGAAGCGGGAGGTCTCTACGAGCAGTACTTC. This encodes CASSSSHPEAGGLYEQYF.

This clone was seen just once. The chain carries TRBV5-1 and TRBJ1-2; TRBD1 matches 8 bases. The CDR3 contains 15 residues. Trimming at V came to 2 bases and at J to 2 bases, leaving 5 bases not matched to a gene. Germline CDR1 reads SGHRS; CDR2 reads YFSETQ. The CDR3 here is CASSFGQGGNYGYTF. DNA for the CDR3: TGCGCCAGCAGCTTCGGACAGGGAGGGAACTATGGCTACACCTTC.

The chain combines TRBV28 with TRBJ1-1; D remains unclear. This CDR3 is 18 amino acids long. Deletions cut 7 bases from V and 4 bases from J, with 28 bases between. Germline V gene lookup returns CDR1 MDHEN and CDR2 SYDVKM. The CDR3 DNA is TGTGCCAGCATCTCCCCCGTGGGTAGAGGTAGGGCGGGCACTGAAGCTTTCTTT. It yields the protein CASISPVGRGRAGTEAFF.

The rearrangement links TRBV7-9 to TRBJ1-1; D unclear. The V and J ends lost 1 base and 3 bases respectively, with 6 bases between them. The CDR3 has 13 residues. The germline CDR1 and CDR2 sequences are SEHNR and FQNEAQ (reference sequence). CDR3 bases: TGTGCCAGCAGCTTAGACGTTTACACTGAAGCTTTCTTT. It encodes CASSLDVYTEAFF.

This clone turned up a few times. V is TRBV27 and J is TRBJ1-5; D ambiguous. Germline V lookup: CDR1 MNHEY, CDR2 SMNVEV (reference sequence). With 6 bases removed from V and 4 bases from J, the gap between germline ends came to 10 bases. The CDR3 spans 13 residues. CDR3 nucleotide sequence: TGTGCCAGCAGCGGCCGAGGGAATCAGCCCCAGCATTTT. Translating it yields CASSGRGNQPQHF.

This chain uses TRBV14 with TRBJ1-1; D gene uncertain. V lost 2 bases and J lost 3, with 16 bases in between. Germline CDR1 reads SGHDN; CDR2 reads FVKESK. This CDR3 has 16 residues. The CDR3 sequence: CASSQWAVGLDTEAFF. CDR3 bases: TGTGCCAGCAGCCAATGGGCAGTAGGTCTGGACACTGAAGCTTTCTTT. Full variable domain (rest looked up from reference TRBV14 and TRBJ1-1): EAGVTQFPSHSVIEKGQTVTLRCDPISGHDNLYWYRRVMGKEIKFLLHFVKESKQDESGMPNNRFLAERTGGTYSTLKVQPAELEDSGVYFCASSQWAVGLDTEAFFGQGTRLTVV.

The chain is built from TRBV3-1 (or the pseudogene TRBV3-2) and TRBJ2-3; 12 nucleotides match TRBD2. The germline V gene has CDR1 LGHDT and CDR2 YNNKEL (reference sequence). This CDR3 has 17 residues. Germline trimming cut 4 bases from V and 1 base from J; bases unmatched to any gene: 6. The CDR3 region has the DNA TGTGCCAGCAGCCGCCTAGCGGGGGGGCAGGGCACAGATACGCAGTATTTT. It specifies CASSRLAGGQGTDTQYF.